The clone carrying this T cell receptor (beta chain) was observed a handful of times. This CDR3 has 13 residues. Germline V gene sequence: CDR1 LGHNA, CDR2 YSLEER. Trimming cost V 3 bases and J 3 bases, with 7 bases left between them. Sequencing was performed with immunoSEQ multiplex PCR; in TCRdb, only in-frame clones are kept and a portion is missing. Of approximately 150,000 clones listed, 85% to 90% are singletons. This sample was included in a study of blood T cell repertoires in COVID-19. Overall study context: The United States, Italy and Spain provided the acute and convalescent COVID-19 samples. Sample material is recorded as cDNA or gDNA derived from T cells, B-cell-depleted T cells, or PBMCs.

The V and J genes are TRBV4-3 and TRBJ2-3; D unclear. This clonotype originated in a man over 45 who had recovered from COVID-19. The sample consisted of peripheral blood. The CDR3 nucleotides are TGCGCCAGCAGCCAGAGCAAAACAGATACGCAGTATTTT. It is translated as CASSQSKTDTQYF.